This T cell receptor (beta chain) was documented in a study of blood T cell repertoires in COVID-19. Looking at the study overall: Whether acute or convalescent, the COVID-19 samples came from the United States, Italy and Spain. In each case, the material was cDNA or gDNA derived from T cells, B-cell-depleted T cells, or PBMCs.

As processed by the authors: Reference gene primer amplification gave estimated nucleated cell counts. Clones were read by immunoSEQ multiplex PCR, and TCRdb kept only the in-frame ones, dropping some. The DNA was the basis for D and trimming; V, J and clone size are from that table. The sample records about 280,000 clones, roughly nine tenths being singletons. CDR1 SGHAT and CDR2 FQNNGV come from the germline V gene. The CDR3 is 15 residues long. V lost 1 base and J lost 2, with 10 bases in between. The clonotype originates from a man over 45 with acute or convalescent COVID-19. The chain recombines TRBV11-2 with TRBJ2-3, with D tentatively TRBD1 (6 bases). The source material was peripheral blood. CDR3 nucleotides: TGTGCCAGCAGCTTAGGGGGGCAGCTCACAGATACGCAGTATTTT. Residues: CASSLGGQLTDTQYF.